Below are 10 T cell receptor beta chains sequenced from a single sample in a study of cytomegalovirus exposure and HLA in healthy donors. Primers included in the PCR were 60 Vbeta and 13 Jbeta primers. TCRdb's table, derived via immunoSEQ multiplex PCR, lists solely in-frame clones and lacks some. This sample has about 130,000 clones, with about 80% found just once. Sequenced input: PBMCs. These receptors were taken from a young man in good health and CMV-seronegative.

A note on this clone: The sample holds other DNA sequences that translate to the same CDR3. V and J are TRBV7-2 and TRBJ2-3; weak D call: TRBD2 (6 bases). This CDR3 has 14 amino acids. V lost 5 bases, J lost 1 base, and 10 bases lay in between. Germline V gene lookup returns CDR1 SGHTA and CDR2 FQGNSA. As DNA, the CDR3 is TGTGCCAGCAGCCCGGGACTTGGCACAGATACGCAGTATTTT. It codes for CASSPGLGTDTQYF.

The chain employs TRBV6-5 and TRBJ2-3; 7 bases fit TRBD1. This CDR3 has 16 residues. With V trimmed by 0 bases and J by 0 bases, 3 bases remained unmatched. Germline assignment: CDR1 MNHEY and CDR2 SVGAGI. The CDR3 sequence is CASSYSYRGSTDTQYF. The DNA for the CDR3 is TGTGCCAGCAGTTACTCGTACAGGGGAAGCACAGATACGCAGTATTTT.

The rearrangement uses TRBV28 and TRBJ1-2, with 10 bases that match TRBD1. The CDR3 sequence is 15 residues long. V lost 2 bases and J lost 4; bases outside the gene matches: 4. Germline V CDR1 and CDR2: MDHEN, SYDVKM. CDR3 bases: TGTGCCAGCAGTTTAGAGGGACAGGGGCCCTATGGCTACACCTTC. The encoded protein is CASSLEGQGPYGYTF.

The J gene is TRBJ2-1, the V gene TRBV11-2; a possible D gene is TRBD2 (6 bases). The CDR3 is 15 amino acids. V was clipped by 5 bases and J by 2 bases, with 13 bases between them. Germline values: CDR1 SGHAT, CDR2 FQNNGV. The chain's CDR3 is CASSLIPGAYNEQFF. The CDR3, as DNA: TGTGCCAGCAGCCTAATACCGGGAGCCTACAATGAGCAGTTCTTC. Combining the CDR3 with reference TRBV11-2 and TRBJ2-1 gives the whole variable domain EAGVAQSPRYKIIEKRQSVAFWCNPISGHATLYWYQQILGQGPKLLIQFQNNGVVDDSQLPKDRFSAERLKGVDSTLKIQPAKLEDSAVYLCASSLIPGAYNEQFFGPGTRLTVL.

The CDR3 DNA reads TGCGCCAGCAGGTGGACTAGCGACTACAATGAGCAGTTCTTC. Translation gives CASRWTSDYNEQFF. V and J are TRBV5-1 and TRBJ2-1; 9 bases align to TRBD2. V lost 5 bases and J lost 3; bases outside the gene matches: 3. Germline V gene lookup returns CDR1 SGHRS and CDR2 YFSETQ. CDR3 length: 14 residues.

The genes are TRBV6-1 and TRBJ1-1; D remains ambiguous. Trimming left V 1 base short and J 5 bases short, with 5 bases between. The CDR3 is 12 residues long. Germline assignment: CDR1 MNHNS and CDR2 SASEGT. The chain's CDR3 is CASSEVVTEAFF. The DNA for the CDR3 is TGTGCCAGCAGTGAAGTTGTAACTGAAGCTTTCTTT.

The chain has TRBV7-6 and TRBJ2-2, with TRBD2 identical over 14 bases. Trimming at V came to 5 bases and at J to 1 base, leaving 6 bases not matched to a gene. CDR3 length: 18 residues. Germline loops: CDR1 SGHVS, CDR2 FNYEAQ. The CDR3, as DNA: TGTGCCAGCAGCACGGGACTAGCGGGAGCGATGAACACCGGGGAGCTGTTTTTT. It yields the protein CASSTGLAGAMNTGELFF.

The gene calls are TRBV7-9 and TRBJ1-2; D is uncertain. The germline V gene has CDR1 SEHNR and CDR2 FQNEAQ (reference sequence). V was shortened by 0 bases and J by 4 bases, with 15 bases between the two germline ends. CDR3 length: 16 amino acids. This chain's CDR3 is CASSLAAGIVGYGYTF. The CDR3 DNA reads TGTGCCAGCAGCTTAGCGGCCGGGATTGTGGGCTATGGCTACACCTTC. Using reference TRBV7-9 and TRBJ1-2 for the parts outside the CDR3, the full variable domain is DTGVSQNPRHKITKRGQNVTFRCDPISEHNRLYWYRQTLGQGPEFLTYFQNEAQLEKSRLLSDRFSAERPKGSFSTLEIQRTEQGDSAMYLCASSLAAGIVGYGYTFGSGTRLTVV.

The chain has TRBV10-3 and TRBJ1-1; 9 positions match TRBD1. Germline-derived CDR1 and CDR2 are ENHRY and SYGVKD. V trimming: 2 bases; J trimming: 6 bases; junction bases outside the gene matches: 4. CDR3 length: 14 residues. CDR3 in DNA: TGTGCCATCAGTGAGCCGGACAGGGGACCTGAAGCTTTCTTT. Amino acids: CAISEPDRGPEAFF.

The CDR3 nucleotides are TGTGCCAGCAGCAGAAGTACTAGCGGGACTTACGAGCAGTACTTC. Its protein is CASSRSTSGTYEQYF. The gene calls are TRBV5-5 and TRBJ2-7; 10 bases are shared with TRBD2. Trimming cost V 4 bases and J 4 bases; bases outside gene matches: 8. The CDR3 runs 15 residues. Germline V gene data show CDR1 as SGHKS and CDR2 as YYEKEE (reference sequence). The full variable domain, completed using reference TRBV5-5 and TRBJ2-7, is DAGVTQSPTHLIKTRGQQVTLRCSPISGHKSVSWYQQVLGQGPQFIFQYYEKEERGRGNFPDRFSARQFPNYSSELNVNALLLGDSALYLCASSRSTSGTYEQYFGPGTRLTVT.